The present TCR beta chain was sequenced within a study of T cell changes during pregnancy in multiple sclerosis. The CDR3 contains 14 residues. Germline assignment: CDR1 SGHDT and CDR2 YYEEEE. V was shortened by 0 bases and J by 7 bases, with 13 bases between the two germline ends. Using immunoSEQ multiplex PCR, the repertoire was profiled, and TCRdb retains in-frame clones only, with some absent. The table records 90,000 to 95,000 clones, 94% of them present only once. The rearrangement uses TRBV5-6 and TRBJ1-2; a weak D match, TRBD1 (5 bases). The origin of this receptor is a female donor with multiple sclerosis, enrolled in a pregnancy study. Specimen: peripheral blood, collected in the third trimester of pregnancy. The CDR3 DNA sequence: TGTGCCAGCAGCTTGGCCAGGGTAATGGGTGGCTACACCTTC. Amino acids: CASSLARVMGGYTF. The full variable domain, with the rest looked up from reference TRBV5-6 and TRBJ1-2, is DAGVTQSPTHLIKTRGQQVTLRCSPKSGHDTVSWYQQALGQGPQFIFQYYEEEERQRGNFPDRFSGHQFPNYSSELNVNALLLGDSALYLCASSLARVMGGYTFGSGTRLTVV.